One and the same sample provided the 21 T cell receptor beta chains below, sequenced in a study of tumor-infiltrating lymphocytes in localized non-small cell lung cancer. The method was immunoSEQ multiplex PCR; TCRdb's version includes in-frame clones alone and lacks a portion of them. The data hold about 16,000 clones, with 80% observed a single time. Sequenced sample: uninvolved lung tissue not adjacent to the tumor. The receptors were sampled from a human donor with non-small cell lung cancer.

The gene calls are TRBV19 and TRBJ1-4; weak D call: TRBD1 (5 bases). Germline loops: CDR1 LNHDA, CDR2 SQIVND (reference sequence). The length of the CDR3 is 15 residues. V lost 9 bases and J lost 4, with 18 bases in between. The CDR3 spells CASNAGQSYNEKLFF. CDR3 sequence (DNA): TGTGCCAGCAACGCAGGGCAGTCTTATAATGAAAAACTGTTTTTT.

As DNA, the CDR3 is TGTGCCAGCAGTTCCCCGGACAGTTCTAACTATGGCTACACCTTC. Encoded protein: CASSSPDSSNYGYTF. The V gene is TRBV6-1, the J gene TRBJ1-2, with D perhaps TRBD1 (6 bases). Germline V lookup: CDR1 MNHNS, CDR2 SASEGT. The CDR3 sequence is 15 residues long. Trimming took off 5 bases at V and 0 bases at J, with 13 bases between the two ends.

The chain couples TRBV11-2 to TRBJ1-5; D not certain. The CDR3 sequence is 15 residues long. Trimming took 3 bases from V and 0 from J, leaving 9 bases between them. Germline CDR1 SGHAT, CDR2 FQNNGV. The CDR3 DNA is TGTGCCAGCAGCTTTGGGGAATATAGCAATCAGCCCCAGCATTTT. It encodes CASSFGEYSNQPQHF.

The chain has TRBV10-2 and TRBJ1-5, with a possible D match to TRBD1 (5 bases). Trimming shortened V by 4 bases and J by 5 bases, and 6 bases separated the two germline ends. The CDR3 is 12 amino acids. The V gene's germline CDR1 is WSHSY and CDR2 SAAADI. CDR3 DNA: TGCGCCAGCAGTGGGGGGGATCAGCCCCAGCATTTT. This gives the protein CASSGGDQPQHF.

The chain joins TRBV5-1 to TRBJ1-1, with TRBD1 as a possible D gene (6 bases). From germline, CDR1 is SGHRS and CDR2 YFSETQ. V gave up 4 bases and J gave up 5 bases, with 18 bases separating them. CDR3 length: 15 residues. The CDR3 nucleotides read TGCGCCAGCAGCGCTACAGGTCTGGGGGCAACTGAAGCTTTCTTT. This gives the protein CASSATGLGATEAFF.

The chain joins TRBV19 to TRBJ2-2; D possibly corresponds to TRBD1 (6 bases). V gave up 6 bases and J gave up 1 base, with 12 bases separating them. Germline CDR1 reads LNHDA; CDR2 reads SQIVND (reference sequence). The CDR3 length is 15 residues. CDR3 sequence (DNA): TGTGCCAGTAGCTACAGGGATGAGAACACCGGGGAGCTGTTTTTT. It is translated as CASSYRDENTGELFF.

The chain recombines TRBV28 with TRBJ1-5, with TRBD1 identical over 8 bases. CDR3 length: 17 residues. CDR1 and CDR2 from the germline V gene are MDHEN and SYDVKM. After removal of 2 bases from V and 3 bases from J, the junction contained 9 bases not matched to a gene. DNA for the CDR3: TGTGCCAGCAGTTTAAGCGAGCACAGGGGGTACAATCAGCCCCAGCATTTT. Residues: CASSLSEHRGYNQPQHF.

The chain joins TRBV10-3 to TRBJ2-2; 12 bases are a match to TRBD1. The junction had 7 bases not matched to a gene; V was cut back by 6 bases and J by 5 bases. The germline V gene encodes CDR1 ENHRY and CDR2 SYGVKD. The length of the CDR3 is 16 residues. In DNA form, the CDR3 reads TGTGCCATCAGGGGACAGGGGGCGCGTCAGACCGGGGAGCTGTTTTTT. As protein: CAIRGQGARQTGELFF.

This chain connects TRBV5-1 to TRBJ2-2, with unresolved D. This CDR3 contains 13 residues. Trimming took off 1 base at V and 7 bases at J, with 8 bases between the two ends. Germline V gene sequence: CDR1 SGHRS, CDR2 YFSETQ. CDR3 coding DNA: TGCGCCAGCAGCTTGACGGTGCTCGGGGAGCTGTTTTTT. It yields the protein CASSLTVLGELFF.

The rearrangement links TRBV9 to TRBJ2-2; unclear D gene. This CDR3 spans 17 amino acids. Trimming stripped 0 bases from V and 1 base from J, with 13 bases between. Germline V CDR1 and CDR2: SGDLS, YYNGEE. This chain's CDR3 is CASSVGTSQLNTGELFF. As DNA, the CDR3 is TGTGCCAGCAGCGTAGGCACCTCGCAGCTGAACACCGGGGAGCTGTTTTTT. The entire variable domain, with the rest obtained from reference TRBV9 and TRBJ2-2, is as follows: DSGVTQTPKHLITATGQRVTLRCSPRSGDLSVYWYQQSLDQGLQFLIQYYNGEERAKGNILERFSAQQFPDLHSELNLSSLELGDSALYFCASSVGTSQLNTGELFFGEGSRLTVL.

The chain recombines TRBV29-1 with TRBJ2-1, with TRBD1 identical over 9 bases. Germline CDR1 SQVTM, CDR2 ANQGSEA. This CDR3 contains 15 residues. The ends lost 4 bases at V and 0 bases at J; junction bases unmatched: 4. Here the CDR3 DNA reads TGCAGCGTTGGATCGACAGGGGGCTCCTACAATGAGCAGTTCTTC. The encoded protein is CSVGSTGGSYNEQFF.

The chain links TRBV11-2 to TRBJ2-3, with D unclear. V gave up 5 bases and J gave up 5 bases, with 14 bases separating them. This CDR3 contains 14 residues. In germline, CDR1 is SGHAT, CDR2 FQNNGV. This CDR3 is CASSPRSRGDTQYF. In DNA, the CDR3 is TGTGCCAGCAGCCCCCGGAGTCGAGGAGATACGCAGTATTTT. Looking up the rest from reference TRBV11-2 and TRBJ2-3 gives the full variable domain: EAGVAQSPRYKIIEKRQSVAFWCNPISGHATLYWYQQILGQGPKLLIQFQNNGVVDDSQLPKDRFSAERLKGVDSTLKIQPAKLEDSAVYLCASSPRSRGDTQYFGPGTRLTVL.

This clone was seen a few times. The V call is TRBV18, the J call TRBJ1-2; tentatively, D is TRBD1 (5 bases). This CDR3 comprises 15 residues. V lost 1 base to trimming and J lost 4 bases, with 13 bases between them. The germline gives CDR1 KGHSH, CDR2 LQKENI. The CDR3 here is CASSPRGDGIYGYTF. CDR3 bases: TGTGCCAGCTCACCACGAGGGGACGGCATCTATGGCTACACCTTC.

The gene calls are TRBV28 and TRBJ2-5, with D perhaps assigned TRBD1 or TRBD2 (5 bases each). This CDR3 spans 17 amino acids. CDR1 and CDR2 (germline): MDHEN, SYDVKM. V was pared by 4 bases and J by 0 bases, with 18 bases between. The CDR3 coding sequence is TGTGCCAGCAGTTCACCTGCCGGGACGGGGTACCAAGAGACCCAGTACTTC. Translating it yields CASSSPAGTGYQETQYF.

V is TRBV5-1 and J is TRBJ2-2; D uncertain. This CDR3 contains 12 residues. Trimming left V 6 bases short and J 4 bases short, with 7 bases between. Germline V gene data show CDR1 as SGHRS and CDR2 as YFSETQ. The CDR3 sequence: CASISSTGELFF. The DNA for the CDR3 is TGCGCCAGCATATCTAGCACCGGGGAGCTGTTTTTT.

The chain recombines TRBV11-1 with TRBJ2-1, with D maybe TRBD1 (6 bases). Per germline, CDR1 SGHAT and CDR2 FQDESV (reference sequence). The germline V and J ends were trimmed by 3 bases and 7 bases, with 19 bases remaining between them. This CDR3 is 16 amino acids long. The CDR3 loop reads CASSFRTAMRTNEQFF. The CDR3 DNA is TGTGCCAGCAGCTTTCGGACAGCCATGCGGACTAATGAGCAGTTCTTC.

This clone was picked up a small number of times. The CDR3 nucleotides read TGCGCCAGCGGTCCAGGGGCTGGGGCCAACGTCCTGACTTTC. Translation: CASGPGAGANVLTF. This chain joins TRBV5-1 and TRBJ2-6; weak D call: TRBD1 (6 bases). The V and J ends lost 7 bases and 2 bases respectively, with 10 bases between them. Per the germline V gene, CDR1 is SGHRS and CDR2 is YFSETQ. CDR3 length equals 14 residues.

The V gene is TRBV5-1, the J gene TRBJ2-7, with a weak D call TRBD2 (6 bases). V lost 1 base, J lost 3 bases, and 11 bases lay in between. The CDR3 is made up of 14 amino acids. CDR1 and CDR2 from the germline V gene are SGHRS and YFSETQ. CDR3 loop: CASSLTGAFYEQYF. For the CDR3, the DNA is TGCGCCAGCAGCTTGACGGGAGCCTTCTACGAGCAGTACTTC.

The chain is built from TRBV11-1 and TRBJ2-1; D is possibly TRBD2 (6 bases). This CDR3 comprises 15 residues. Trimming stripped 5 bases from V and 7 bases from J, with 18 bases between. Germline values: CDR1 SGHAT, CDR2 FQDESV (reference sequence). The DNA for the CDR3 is TGTGCCAGCAGCCCAAGGCGGGGTACCGTAAATGAGCAGTTCTTC. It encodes CASSPRRGTVNEQFF.

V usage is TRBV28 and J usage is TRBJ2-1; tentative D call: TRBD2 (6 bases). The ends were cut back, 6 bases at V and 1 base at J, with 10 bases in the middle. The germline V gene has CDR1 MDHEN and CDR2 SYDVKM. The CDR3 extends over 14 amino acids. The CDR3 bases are TGTGCCAGCAGGTTAGCGGCGTCCTACAATGAGCAGTTCTTC. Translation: CASRLAASYNEQFF.

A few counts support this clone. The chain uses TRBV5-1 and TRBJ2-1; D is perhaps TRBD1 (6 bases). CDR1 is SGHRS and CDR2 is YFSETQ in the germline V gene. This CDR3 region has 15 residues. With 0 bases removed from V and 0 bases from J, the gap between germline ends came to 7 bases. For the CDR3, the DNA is TGCGCCAGCAGCTTGGAAGGGGGCTCCTACAATGAGCAGTTCTTC. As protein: CASSLEGGSYNEQFF.